The 27 T cell receptor beta chains in this list originate from one sample, sequenced in a study of OX40 agonist ivuxolimab in advanced cancers. Profiled with immunoSEQ multiplex PCR; TCRdb holds only in-frame clones, not every one. The sample shows about 70,000 clones, roughly 80% of them seen only once. The source material was CD4+ or CD8+ T cells sorted from blood, sampled in a trial of the OX40 agonist ivuxolimab. The receptors were gathered from an adult with an advanced solid tumor such as melanoma, head and neck, liver or kidney cancer.

The chain combines TRBV10-1 with TRBJ1-5, with a weak D call TRBD1 (5 bases). Looked up from germline, CDR1 is WNHNN and CDR2 is SYGVQD (reference sequence). V lost 5 bases and J lost 7, with 12 bases in between. The CDR3 extends over 13 amino acids. DNA for the CDR3: TGCGCCAGCAGTATTGGGACGGCACAGCCCCAGCATTTT. Translation: CASSIGTAQPQHF.

The chain combines TRBV28 with TRBJ2-6; D call uncertain. CDR1 MDHEN and CDR2 SYDVKM come from the germline V gene. The CDR3 consists of 15 residues. V was clipped by 5 bases and J by 2 bases, with 10 bases between them. The CDR3: CASSVGSTGANVLTF. The CDR3 DNA sequence: TGTGCCAGCAGTGTTGGGTCTACTGGGGCCAACGTCCTGACTTTC.

This CDR3 reads CASSQSSRGTGGGYTF. The CDR3 DNA follows: TGTGCCAGCAGCCAAAGTAGCAGAGGGACAGGGGGCGGCTACACCTTC. The V gene is TRBV14, the J gene TRBJ1-2, with 12 nucleotides matching TRBD1. Trimming cost V 2 bases and J 8 bases; bases outside gene matches: 9. CDR3 length: 16 residues. CDR1 is SGHDN, CDR2 FVKESK, per germline.

The V gene is TRBV6-6, the J gene TRBJ1-1; D unresolved. CDR1 and CDR2 (germline): MNHNY, SVGAGI (reference sequence). The CDR3 has 13 residues. Trimming stripped 7 bases from V and 5 bases from J, with 14 bases between. The chain's CDR3 is CASNWRRETEAFF. As DNA, the CDR3 is TGTGCCAGCAATTGGCGGAGGGAAACTGAAGCTTTCTTT.

This chain links TRBV5-8 with TRBJ2-7, with D perhaps being TRBD1 or TRBD2 (6 bases each). V dropped 1 base and J dropped 6 bases, with 11 bases sitting between them. The CDR3 runs 13 residues. Germline loops: CDR1 SGHTS, CDR2 YDEGEE. CDR3 sequence: CASSLTRGGEQYF. CDR3 nucleotides: TGTGCCAGCAGCTTGACCAGGGGAGGCGAGCAGTACTTC. Looking up the rest from reference TRBV5-8 and TRBJ2-7 gives the full variable domain: EAGVTQSPTHLIKTRGQQATLRCSPISGHTSVYWYQQALGLGLQFLLWYDEGEERNRGNFPPRFSGRQFPNYSSELNVNALELEDSALYLCASSLTRGGEQYFGPGTRLTVT.

The V gene is TRBV5-1, the J gene TRBJ1-5; the D gene is possibly TRBD1 (5 bases). V was pared by 5 bases and J by 2 bases, with 14 bases between. This CDR3 is built from 15 residues. CDR1 is SGHRS, CDR2 YFSETQ, per germline. The CDR3 loop reads CASSLEGTGNQPQHF. The CDR3, as DNA: TGCGCCAGCAGTCTTGAGGGGACGGGCAATCAGCCCCAGCATTTT.

CDR3 nucleotide sequence: TGCGCCAGCAGCCCCTCTCGGACGGGGAGCTCTGGAAACACCATATATTTT. Its translation: CASSPSRTGSSGNTIYF. The V gene is TRBV4-1, the J gene TRBJ1-3; D ambiguous. There are 17 residues in the CDR3. The V gene's germline CDR1 is MGHRA and CDR2 YSYEKL. V gave up 4 bases and J gave up 0 bases, with 16 bases separating them.

As regards this clone: The sample has other DNA sequences that encode this CDR3 too. The chain uses TRBV18 and TRBJ1-5; D may be TRBD1 (6 bases). Per the germline V gene, CDR1 is KGHSH and CDR2 is LQKENI. V lost 3 bases and J lost 7, with 10 bases in between. The CDR3 has 13 amino acids. The CDR3 DNA reads as TGTGCCAGCTCACCTTTGGGGGGCCAGCCCCAGCATTTT. Protein product: CASSPLGGQPQHF.

The chain combines TRBV6-5 with TRBJ2-5; 7 bases line up with TRBD2. Germline V gives CDR1 MNHEY, CDR2 SVGAGI. There are 13 residues in the CDR3. The V segment lost 2 bases and the J segment 4 bases; nucleotides outside the gene matches: 1. In nucleotides, the CDR3 is TGTGCCAGCAGTTACCCTAGCGGAGAGACCCAGTACTTC. Translated, it gives CASSYPSGETQYF.

The V call is TRBV9, the J call TRBJ2-5, with 8 bases that match TRBD2. CDR3 size: 15 residues. V lost 3 bases to trimming and J lost 7 bases; unmatched junction nucleotides: 11. Germline CDR1 and CDR2: SGDLS and YYNGEE. The chain's CDR3 is CASSGGASGLGTQYF. CDR3 coding DNA: TGTGCCAGCAGCGGGGGGGCTAGCGGGCTGGGGACCCAGTACTTC.

The V and J genes are TRBV21-1 and TRBJ2-2; no DNA check was done on the table's D call, TRBD2. TRBV21-1 constitutes a pseudogene. The CDR3 loop spans 18 amino acids. CDR3 residues: CASSTYLEAGYRSGELFF. The CDR3 DNA reads as TGTGCCAGCAGCACCTACCTGGAGGCAGGTTATCGGTCCGGGGAGCTGTTTTTT.

The V call is TRBV10-3, the J call TRBJ1-1; D is possibly TRBD1 (6 bases). CDR1 and CDR2 from the germline V gene are ENHRY and SYGVKD. Trimming shortened V by 8 bases and J by 1 base, and 11 bases separated the two germline ends. CDR3 size: 13 residues. CDR3 in amino acids: CAISRGGNTEAFF. The CDR3 DNA sequence: TGTGCCATCTCTAGGGGGGGGAACACTGAAGCTTTCTTT.

The V and J genes are TRBV4-2 and TRBJ2-5; either TRBD1 or TRBD2 may fit D (5 bases each). V was shortened by 0 bases and J by 3 bases, with 14 bases between the two germline ends. CDR3 length: 16 amino acids. Germline CDR1 and CDR2: LGHNA and YNFKEQ. CDR3 DNA: TGTGCCAGCAGCCAAGATCAGGCGGGCAGGGAAGAGACCCAGTACTTC. Protein product: CASSQDQAGREETQYF.

This clone was recorded a few times. The rearrangement joins TRBV5-4 to TRBJ1-4; D may be TRBD1 (6 bases). The CDR3 length is 16 residues. Trimming stripped 0 bases from V and 3 bases from J, with 12 bases between. Germline CDR1 is SGHNT and CDR2 is YYREEE (reference sequence). CDR3 amino acids: CASSLAGGDPNEKLFF. For the CDR3, the DNA is TGTGCCAGCAGCTTGGCTGGGGGCGACCCTAATGAAAAACTGTTTTTT.

The CDR3: CASSLKGTGELFF. As DNA, the CDR3 is TGTGCCAGCAGCTTAAAAGGGACCGGGGAGCTGTTTTTT. This chain connects TRBV11-3 to TRBJ2-2; no firm D call. Germline CDR1 SGHNT, CDR2 YENEEA. This CDR3 spans 13 amino acids. V was clipped by 2 bases and J by 5 bases, with 6 bases between them.

The genes are TRBV15 and TRBJ2-3; D assignment may be TRBD1 or TRBD2 (6 bases each). CDR3 size: 17 residues. The germline V gene has CDR1 LNHNV and CDR2 YYDKDF (reference sequence). Trimming removed 4 bases from V and 0 bases from J, with 17 bases in between. The CDR3, as DNA: TGTGCCACCAGCAACGGGGGCCGGGGGCGGAGCACAGATACGCAGTATTTT. Encoded protein: CATSNGGRGRSTDTQYF.

The chain is built from TRBV27 and TRBJ2-3; D is possibly TRBD2 (6 bases). Looked up from germline, CDR1 is MNHEY and CDR2 is SMNVEV (reference sequence). The CDR3 is made up of 16 amino acids. V was cut by 4 bases and J by 1 base, with 15 bases left in between. CDR3 nucleotide sequence: TGTGCCAGCAGTTCCCCGGGCGGGGTGGGCACAGATACGCAGTATTTT. Translation gives CASSSPGGVGTDTQYF.

The genes are TRBV6-1 and TRBJ2-1; TRBD1 aligns across 9 bases. There are 14 residues in the CDR3. Trimming removed 4 bases from V and 7 bases from J; junction bases left unmatched: 5. CDR1 MNHNS and CDR2 SASEGT come from the germline V gene. The CDR3 reads CASSALGTGNEQFF. The CDR3 region has the DNA TGTGCCAGCAGTGCCCTCGGGACAGGGAATGAGCAGTTCTTC.

This clone was recorded a few times. This sequence joins TRBV7-8 and TRBJ2-5; TRBD1 is a possible D gene (5 bases). Between the trimmed V and J ends, which lost 5 bases and 4 bases, there was a span of 23 bases. Germline V CDR1 and CDR2: SGHVS, FQNEAQ. CDR3 length equals 17 residues. CDR3 nucleotide sequence: TGTGCCAGCAGCGCGCGTGCTACAGGTTCGTACGGAGAGACCCAGTACTTC. This codes for CASSARATGSYGETQYF.

The chain is built from TRBV4-2 and TRBJ1-1; weak D call: TRBD1 (5 bases). The CDR3 extends over 14 amino acids. Trimming shortened V by 0 bases and J by 6 bases, and 11 bases separated the two germline ends. Per germline, CDR1 LGHNA and CDR2 YNFKEQ. The CDR3 region is CASSQDLGDPEAFF. As DNA, the CDR3 is TGTGCCAGCAGCCAAGATTTGGGGGACCCTGAAGCTTTCTTT.

This clone was found once. The chain combines TRBV2 with TRBJ2-3; D unclear. The V and J ends lost 6 bases and 9 bases respectively, with 10 bases between them. CDR1 is SNHLY, CDR2 FYNNEI, per germline. CDR3 length: 11 amino acids. In DNA, the CDR3 is TGTGCCAGCAGCCCCCCCAGGACGCAGTATTTT. It specifies CASSPPRTQYF.

Sample share makes this clone medium-sized (0.01 to 0.1%). The chain carries TRBV6-1 and TRBJ1-1; 8 bases are a match to TRBD1. Per the germline V gene, CDR1 is MNHNS and CDR2 is SASEGT. The length of the CDR3 is 15 residues. The V segment lost 0 bases and the J segment 5 bases; nucleotides outside the gene matches: 5. In DNA form, the CDR3 reads TGTGCCAGCAGTGAAGCGATGACAGGGGCTACTGAAGCTTTCTTT. The encoded protein is CASSEAMTGATEAFF.

This chain joins TRBV5-6 and TRBJ1-3; D is perhaps TRBD1 (6 bases). The CDR3 runs to 16 residues. CDR1 SGHDT and CDR2 YYEEEE come from the germline V gene. With 4 bases removed from V and 0 bases from J, the gap between germline ends came to 14 bases. CDR3 residues: CASSQTGLASGNTIYF. In DNA form, the CDR3 reads TGTGCCAGCAGCCAAACAGGGCTGGCCTCTGGAAACACCATATATTTT.

The chain uses TRBV5-1 and TRBJ1-4, with D perhaps matching TRBD1 (6 bases). The V gene's germline CDR1 is SGHRS and CDR2 YFSETQ. This CDR3 contains 16 residues. Trimming shortened V by 4 bases and J by 5 bases, and 18 bases separated the two germline ends. The CDR3 DNA reads TGCGCCAGCAGCCGGGGGCCGGGAGTGGGGAATGAAAAACTGTTTTTT. Its protein is CASSRGPGVGNEKLFF. Full variable domain (rest looked up from reference TRBV5-1 and TRBJ1-4): KAGVTQTPRYLIKTRGQQVTLSCSPISGHRSVSWYQQTPGQGLQFLFEYFSETQRNKGNFPGRFSGRQFSNSRSEMNVSTLELGDSALYLCASSRGPGVGNEKLFFGSGTQLSVL.

The chain uses TRBV19 and TRBJ2-3; 11 bases agree with TRBD2. The germline V gene encodes CDR1 LNHDA and CDR2 SQIVND (reference sequence). The V and J ends lost 8 bases and 4 bases, in that order; junction bases with no gene match: 2. This CDR3 is 13 amino acids long. This CDR3 is CASRTSGSDTQYF. The CDR3 DNA follows: TGTGCCAGTCGGACTAGCGGGTCAGATACGCAGTATTTT. Full variable domain (outside the CDR3, taken from reference TRBV19 and TRBJ2-3): DGGITQSPKYLFRKEGQNVTLSCEQNLNHDAMYWYRQDPGQGLRLIYYSQIVNDFQKGDIAEGYSVSREKKESFPLTVTSAQKNPTAFYLCASRTSGSDTQYFGPGTRLTVL.

This rearrangement joins TRBV7-6 to TRBJ1-2; D remains ambiguous. This CDR3 is built from 11 residues. Germline V gene data show CDR1 as SGHVS and CDR2 as FNYEAQ. CDR3 sequence reads: CVPIKVDGYTF. CDR3 nucleotide sequence: TGTGTCCCCATTAAGGTAGATGGCTACACCTTC.

V is TRBV6-5 and J is TRBJ2-5; TRBD1 matches 7 bases. Matching the DNA end better, TRBJ2-7 makes the J call doubtful. Germline assignment: CDR1 MNHEY and CDR2 SVGAGI. The CDR3 length is 14 residues. The CDR3 DNA sequence: TGTGCCAGCAGCGACAGGGCCTTAGACTACGAGCAGTACTTC. Its translation is CASSDRALDYEQYF.